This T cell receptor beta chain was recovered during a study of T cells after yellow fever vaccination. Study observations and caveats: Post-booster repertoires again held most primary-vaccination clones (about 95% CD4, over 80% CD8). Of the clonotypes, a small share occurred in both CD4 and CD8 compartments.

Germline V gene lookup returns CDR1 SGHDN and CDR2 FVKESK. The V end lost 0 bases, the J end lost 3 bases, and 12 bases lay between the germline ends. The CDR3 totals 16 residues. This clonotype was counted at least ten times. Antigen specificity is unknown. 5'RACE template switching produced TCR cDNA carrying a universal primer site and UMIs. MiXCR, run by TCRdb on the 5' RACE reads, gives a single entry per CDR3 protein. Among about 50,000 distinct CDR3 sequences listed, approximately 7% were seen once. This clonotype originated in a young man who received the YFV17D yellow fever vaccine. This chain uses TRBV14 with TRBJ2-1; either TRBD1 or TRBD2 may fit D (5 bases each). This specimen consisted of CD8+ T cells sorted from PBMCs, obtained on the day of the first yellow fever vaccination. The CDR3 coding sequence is TGTGCCAGCAGCCAAGATCTCGGGGACGGCTACAATGAGCAGTTCTTC. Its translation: CASSQDLGDGYNEQFF.